This T cell receptor beta chain was recorded in a study of T-cell memory formation after mild COVID-19. About the study: TCR clusters mostly belonged to single donors. General study results and limits: Several responding clones turned up in pre-infection memory, indicating that cross-reactive memory may have taken part.

This clonotype showed up many times. Its antigen is as yet unknown. Germline V gene lookup returns CDR1 SGHVS and CDR2 FNYEAQ. V was pared by 1 base and J by 9 bases, with 13 bases between. The CDR3 runs to 14 residues. Barcoded TCR alpha and TCR beta cDNA libraries with UMIs came from 5'RACE using constant-segment primers. TCRdb itself ran the 5' RACE reads through MiXCR, one entry per CDR3 protein. The sample yields more than 250,000 distinct CDR3 sequences, roughly 18% seen once. This receptor was taken from a man younger than 35 who had mild COVID-19 (a few samples of this study predate the infection). Cell type and time point are not known. The source material was PBMCs or a T cell subset sorted from them (not recorded which). The chain combines TRBV7-6 with TRBJ1-5; the D is unclear. CDR3 sequence (DNA): TGTGCCAGCAGCTTAGAGGACGGGCGTGGGCCCCAGCATTTT. Translated, it gives CASSLEDGRGPQHF. The entire variable domain, with the rest obtained from reference TRBV7-6 and TRBJ1-5, is as follows: GAGVSQSPRYKVTKRGQDVALRCDPISGHVSLYWYRQALGQGPEFLTYFNYEAQQDKSGLPNDRFSAERPEGSISTLTIQRTEQRDSAMYRCASSLEDGRGPQHFGDGTRLSIL.